What follows describes a single T cell receptor beta chain. The junction and the germline gene differ at one end; a read error may be behind it. The data were obtained in a study of T-cell reconstitution after alpha-beta-depleted transplantation in children. The germline gives CDR1 MDHEN, CDR2 SYDVKM. CDR3 size: 12 residues. Unique molecular identifiers were incorporated when the TCRbeta library was constructed. TCRdb reprocessed the PCR reads via MiXCR and lists one record per CDR3 protein. Of some 350,000 distinct CDR3 sequences in the sample, around 15% are singletons; the top ten hold roughly 41%.

The sequencing used PBMCs, mostly from graft donor cells, collected 360 days after TCRalphabeta/CD19-depleted stem cell transplant. V usage is TRBV28 and J usage is TRBJ1-1; D is perhaps TRBD1 (5 bases). This TCR derives from a male patient aged 2-15 years who had a stem cell transplant for acute lymphoblastic leukemia, so the T cells may come from the graft donor. The CDR3 bases are TGTGCCAGCAGTCCAAGGGGTCTTTTATCGGGATTT. As protein: CASSPRGLLSGF.